This T cell receptor beta chain was sequenced for a study of blood T cell repertoires in COVID-19. In the study overall: PBMCs, B-cell-depleted T cells, or T cells provided the cDNA or gDNA that made up the material.

The CDR3 is 12 amino acids. The germline V gene has CDR1 SEHNR and CDR2 FQNEAQ (reference sequence). V was pared by 4 bases and J by 1 base, with 4 bases between. Seattle cases were enrolled at active infection and followed longitudinally. In the original workflow: Estimation of nucleated cell counts relied on the amplification of reference gene primers. Generated by immunoSEQ multiplex PCR, the TCRdb table keeps only in-frame clones and is missing some. V, J and clone size reflect that table, while D and trimming were determined from the DNA. The data contain about 180,000 clones, roughly four fifths of them singletons.

The sequence was obtained from a woman between 65 and 79 years old with COVID-19, enrolled during active disease. The V gene is TRBV7-9, the J gene TRBJ2-5; no definite D call. Source material: peripheral blood. The CDR3 region is CASSSIQETQYF. CDR3 coding DNA: TGTGCCAGCAGCTCCATCCAAGAGACCCAGTACTTC. Full variable domain (rest looked up from reference TRBV7-9 and TRBJ2-5): DTGVSQNPRHKITKRGQNVTFRCDPISEHNRLYWYRQTLGQGPEFLTYFQNEAQLEKSRLLSDRFSAERPKGSFSTLEIQRTEQGDSAMYLCASSSIQETQYFGPGTRLLVL.